This record covers a single T cell receptor (beta chain). Those who participated ranged in age from 18 to 89 years and resided in 20 to 30 US areas. As originally analysed: Scientists estimated how many nucleated cells there were by amplifying reference gene primers. Profiled with immunoSEQ multiplex PCR; TCRdb holds only in-frame clones, not every one. From that table come the V and J calls and clone size; the DNA was used to work out D and trimming. The data show approximately 250,000 clones, under 95% seen once. The V gene's germline CDR1 is SGHRS and CDR2 YFSETQ. The CDR3 extends over 13 amino acids. With 0 bases removed from V and 5 bases from J, the gap between germline ends came to 8 bases. The data stem from a study of blood T cell repertoires in COVID-19. The wider study: The samples span acute and convalescent COVID-19 from the United States, Italy and Spain. PBMCs, B-cell-depleted T cells, or T cells were the source of the cDNA or gDNA that made up the material.

Source material: PBMCs or T cells enriched from blood (not recorded which). The sequence was collected from a man aged 40-49 years who had been exposed to COVID-19. The J gene is TRBJ2-5, the V gene TRBV5-1; D gene unclear. The CDR3 loop reads CASSLDVTETQYF. The CDR3 region has the DNA TGCGCCAGCAGCTTGGATGTGACTGAGACCCAGTACTTC.